The rows below give T cell receptor beta chains drawn from one sample of a study of cytomegalovirus exposure and HLA in healthy donors. Repertoires were generated with immunoSEQ multiplex PCR, while TCRdb's copy carries only in-frame clones and drops some. The table has some 200,000 clones, roughly 68% seen once. Material for sequencing was PBMCs. The receptors derive from a middle-aged man in good health and CMV-seropositive. The CDR3 runs from the conserved cysteine through the conserved F or W. The order of the fields is clone size, J gene, D gene, V gene, CDR3 DNA, CDR3 protein. The D gene is left open where the match is weak. Clone size is given for some rows only: seen once, a few or many times, or a class if the clone is expanded.

>.|TRBJ2-1|TRBD1|TRBV27
TGTGCCAGCAGTTTAAACAGGGGTTTCAATGAGCAGTTCTTC
CASSLNRGFNEQFF
>.|TRBJ2-7|.|TRBV5-1
TGCGCCAGCAGCTTGGGAAGGGGGAGGGACTACGAGCAGTACTTC
CASSLGRGRDYEQYF
>few|TRBJ2-5|TRBD2|TRBV15
TGTGCCACCAGCAGAGGGCGTAGCGGGGGAGCAGAGACCCAGTACTTC
CATSRGRSGGAETQYF
>.|TRBJ2-3|TRBD2|TRBV9
TGTGCCAGCAGCTTCTCACCCGGGGTAGCGGGGGGAGATACGCAGTATTTT
CASSFSPGVAGGDTQYF
>.|TRBJ1-2|TRBD1|TRBV5-4
TGTGCCAGCAGCAACCGGGACAGACTCTATGGCTACACCTTC
CASSNRDRLYGYTF
>.|TRBJ1-1|.|TRBV4-1
TGCGCCAGCAGCCCAGACCCTACAGGGTACGTTGGGGACACTGAAGCTTTCTTT
CASSPDPTGYVGDTEAFF
>.|TRBJ2-1|.|TRBV6-5
TGTGCCAGCAGTTATCGGGGGAGCCACAATGGGCAGTTCTTC
CASSYRGSHNGQFF
>few|TRBJ1-1|.|TRBV4-3
TGCGCCAGCAGCCAAGATAGAGGGCGGTTATCTTTCTTT
CASSQDRGRLSFF
>.|TRBJ1-2|.|TRBV14
TGTGCCAGCAGCCAAGAAGCTTATGGCTACACCTTC
CASSQEAYGYTF
>.|TRBJ2-3|.|TRBV27
TGTGCCAGCAGTTTATCGTGGCGGGGAATGAATACGCAGTATTTT
CASSLSWRGMNTQYF
>.|TRBJ2-7|TRBD1|TRBV6-6
TGTGCCAGCAGTTGGGACAGCTACGAGCAGTACTTC
CASSWDSYEQYF
>.|TRBJ2-7|.|TRBV19
TGTGCCAGTAGTACTTCGTCCTTTACGGGGGAGCAGTACTTC
CASSTSSFTGEQYF
>few|TRBJ2-3|TRBD1|TRBV29-1
TGCAGCGTTGAGAAAGGACAGGACATGATAGATACGCAGTATTTT
CSVEKGQDMIDTQYF
>.|TRBJ2-2|.|TRBV4-3
TGCGCCAGCAGCCAAGTCAGCGCCGGGGAGCTGTTTTTT
CASSQVSAGELFF
>once|TRBJ2-3|.|TRBV6-1
TGTGCCAGCAGTGGGGCCGGATGGCGGGGCTGGGGTGCAGATACGCAGTATTTT
CASSGAGWRGWGADTQYF
>few|TRBJ1-6|.|TRBV6-4
TGTGCCAGCAGCCCCACACCATATAATTCACCCCTCCACTTT
CASSPTPYNSPLHF
>.|TRBJ1-1|.|TRBV9
TGTGCCAGCAGCGAGGCAAACGGACAGTTTTTAACTGAAGCTTTCTTT
CASSEANGQFLTEAFF
>.|TRBJ2-7|.|TRBV6-5
TGTGCCAGCAGGTCCGGGACTTCCTTCTACGAGCAGTACTTC
CASRSGTSFYEQYF
>.|TRBJ2-7|.|TRBV14
TGTGCCAGCAGCCAGTCGCCCCTCAAACAGGGTAACTACGAGCAGTACTTC
CASSQSPLKQGNYEQYF
>few|TRBJ2-7|.|TRBV11-2
TGTGCCAGCAGCCGTAATGGGGGCGCGTCCTACGAGCAGTACTTC
CASSRNGGASYEQYF
>.|TRBJ2-4|.|TRBV9
TGTGCCAGCAGCATGGGTGGAGAAGCCAAAAACATTCAGTACTTC
CASSMGGEAKNIQYF
>.|TRBJ2-3|TRBD1|TRBV19
TGTGCCAGTACCTTGACAGGGTCGCCAGGTACGCAGTATTTT
CASTLTGSPGTQYF
>few|TRBJ1-5|TRBD1|TRBV5-1
TGCGCCAGCAGCCCGGGACAGGGGGCGATTCAGCCCCAGCATTTT
CASSPGQGAIQPQHF
>.|TRBJ2-2|.|TRBV7-6
TGTGCCAGCAGCTTATACGGCGGGGAGCTGTTTTTT
CASSLYGGELFF
>.|TRBJ1-1|.|TRBV4-2
TGTGCCAGCAGCCAAAACAGAGAGAACACTGAAGCTTTCTTT
CASSQNRENTEAFF
>.|TRBJ1-1|.|TRBV9
TGTGCCAGCAGAAGGGGTTCTGGGAACACTGAAGCTTTCTTT
CASRRGSGNTEAFF
>.|TRBJ2-7|.|TRBV2
TGTGCCAGCAGTGATGCGGGGGCCCCGAGGGAGCAGTACTTC
CASSDAGAPREQYF
>.|TRBJ1-1|.|TRBV7-9
TGTGCCAGCAGCTTAGGGGAGACTGAAGCTTTCTTT
CASSLGETEAFF
>.|TRBJ2-7|.|TRBV5-1
TGCGCCAGCAGCTCCCTCGGCCTAGAGCCTTACGAGCAGTACTTC
CASSSLGLEPYEQYF
>few|TRBJ1-1|.|TRBV10-1
TGCGCCAGCAGTCGACTTCTGGGCACTGAAGCTTTCTTT
CASSRLLGTEAFF
>once|TRBJ2-1|TRBD2|TRBV11-2
TGTGCCAGCAGCTTTGGGGGAGGAAGCGGGGTCCCTGAGCAGTTCTTC
CASSFGGGSGVPEQFF
>.|TRBJ1-5|TRBD1|TRBV28
TGTGCCAGCAGTTCCTTTGGGACAGGGGGCAATCAGCCCCAGCATTTT
CASSSFGTGGNQPQHF
>.|TRBJ2-3|TRBD1|TRBV10-3
TGTGCCATCAGTGAGGGACAGGGGAAGGCAGATACGCAGTATTTT
CAISEGQGKADTQYF
>once|TRBJ2-3|TRBD1|TRBV7-8
TGTGCCAGCAACTCCGGGACAGGGGTGGATACGCAGTATTTT
CASNSGTGVDTQYF
>.|TRBJ2-3|TRBD2|TRBV6-5
TGTGCCAGCAGATTCGGACTAGCGAGCACAGATACGCAGTATTTT
CASRFGLASTDTQYF
>.|TRBJ1-1|.|TRBV5-6
TGTGCCAGCAGCGGGCCGGGATTTTCCACTGAAGCTTTCTTT
CASSGPGFSTEAFF
>.|TRBJ1-2|.|TRBV6-1
TGTGCCAGCAGTGAAGCGACACGGAATTATGGCCACACCTTC
CASSEATRNYGHTF
>.|TRBJ2-1|TRBD2|TRBV5-1
TGCGCCAGCAGCCGTGCAGCGGGGGTTAGCAATGAGCAGTTCTTC
CASSRAAGVSNEQFF
>.|TRBJ1-2|.|TRBV5-1
TGCGCCAGCAGCTTGGCAGGGATCAACTATGGCTACACCTTC
CASSLAGINYGYTF
>.|TRBJ1-2|.|TRBV10-3
TGTGCCATCCGGGACACATATGGCTACACCTTC
CAIRDTYGYTF
>.|TRBJ1-6|.|TRBV27
TGTGCCAGCAGTTTGAGGGGGATCAATTCGGAACCCCTCCACTTT
CASSLRGINSEPLHF
>few|TRBJ1-5|.|TRBV27
TGTGCCAGCAGTTTCCAGAGCAATCAGCCCCAGCATTTT
CASSFQSNQPQHF
>.|TRBJ1-1|.|TRBV11-2
TGTGCCAGCAGCCAACTCCGCGGGACTGAAGCTTTCTTT
CASSQLRGTEAFF
>.|TRBJ2-3|TRBD1|TRBV7-3
TGTGCCAGCAGTCAGACTCCAGGGGGCACGCAGTATTTT
CASSQTPGGTQYF
>few|TRBJ2-7|.|TRBV10-2
TGCGCCAGCACCGACAGGACCCTCTACGAGCAGTACTTC
CASTDRTLYEQYF
>.|TRBJ2-1|TRBD1|TRBV6-5
TGTGCCAGCAGTTACGGGACAGTCAATGAGCAGTTCTTC
CASSYGTVNEQFF
>.|TRBJ2-7|TRBD1|TRBV6-5
TGTGCCAGCAGTTACCTTCGACAGGGTACTGGCTACGAGCAGTACTTC
CASSYLRQGTGYEQYF
>few|TRBJ1-2|TRBD1|TRBV11-1
TGTGCCAGCAGCCCACGAACAGGGGGCATCTATGGCTACACCTTC
CASSPRTGGIYGYTF
>.|TRBJ2-3|.|TRBV6-6
TGTGCCAGCAGCGAACGCAGGGCAGTCGGCGATACGCAGTATTTT
CASSERRAVGDTQYF
>.|TRBJ1-1|.|TRBV18
TGTGCCAGCTCACCAGGCGGGGGCGGTGGCACTGAAGCTTTCTTT
CASSPGGGGGTEAFF
>few|TRBJ1-5|TRBD1|TRBV19
TGTGCCAGTACCCGGACAGGCCTTCGTCAGCCCCAGCATTTT
CASTRTGLRQPQHF
>.|TRBJ2-2|.|TRBV6-5
TGTGCCAGCAGCACGGCCACAGACCCCGGGGAGCTGTTTTTT
CASSTATDPGELFF
>.|TRBJ2-3|.|TRBV2
TGTGCCAGCAGTGAACTGGGCAGACGCAGCACAGATACGCAGTATTTT
CASSELGRRSTDTQYF
>once|TRBJ2-7|.|TRBV5-5
TGTGCCAGCAGCCCACACAGGGCTAAGAGGGACGAGCAGTACTTC
CASSPHRAKRDEQYF
>few|TRBJ2-5|.|TRBV9
TGTGCCAGCAGCGTAGGTAGGGCAGGACTGTACCAAGAGACCCAGTACTTC
CASSVGRAGLYQETQYF